This T cell receptor (beta chain) was sequenced in a study of T cell responses to AZD1222 COVID-19 vaccine. Some clones are missing from TCRdb's copy, which holds only in-frame ones; the method was immunoSEQ multiplex PCR. The sample holds approximately 120,000 clones; 70% to 90% are singletons and the top ten take over 10%. On this clone: Its antigen is currently unknown.

Study-wide findings and caveats: In a largely white British group with more females than males, clonal diversity was possibly underestimated. Repertoires in all cases were sampled only once the peak T cell response had passed.

The sequenced sample was peripheral blood, obtained on day 0 of MenACWY control vaccination. The sequence was obtained from an adult in good health.

CDR3 in amino acids: CASSVQRRRGSGYTF. DNA for the CDR3: TGTGCCAGCAGCGTGCAGCGGCGGCGGGGGAGTGGCTACACCTTC. This chain links TRBV7-2 with TRBJ1-2; D might be TRBD1 (5 bases). There are 15 residues in the CDR3. The germline V gene has CDR1 SGHTA and CDR2 FQGNSA. Trimming cost V 5 bases and J 7 bases, with 20 bases left between them.